The clone carrying this TCR beta chain showed up just a few times. Antigen: not known. The data stem from a study of T cell repertoires in cytomegalovirus infection. The overall study: Both CMV infection and a matching HLA type were indicated by public TCR beta signatures.

TCRdb re-called the reads through MiXCR, storing one row per CDR3 protein. The sample includes about 240,000 distinct CDR3 sequences, roughly 12% seen only once; the top ten take under 2%. Study results and caveats: In two of eight donors, the top clonotype was HLA-C-restricted CMV-specific.

CDR1 and CDR2 from the germline V gene are MNHEY and SVGEGT. The CDR3 covers 16 residues. Trimming left V 1 base short and J 7 bases short, with 17 bases between. J is TRBJ2-1 and V is TRBV6-2 or TRBV6-3, with D perhaps TRBD1 or TRBD2 (5 bases each). The material sequenced was PBMCs. The TCR was taken from a human donor in good health (CMV status not recorded). Some clones in this sample may be carry-over from other donors' samples. The CDR3: CASSYFGGPAGNEQFF. DNA for the CDR3: TGTGCCAGCAGTTACTTCGGAGGACCGGCAGGGAATGAGCAGTTCTTC.